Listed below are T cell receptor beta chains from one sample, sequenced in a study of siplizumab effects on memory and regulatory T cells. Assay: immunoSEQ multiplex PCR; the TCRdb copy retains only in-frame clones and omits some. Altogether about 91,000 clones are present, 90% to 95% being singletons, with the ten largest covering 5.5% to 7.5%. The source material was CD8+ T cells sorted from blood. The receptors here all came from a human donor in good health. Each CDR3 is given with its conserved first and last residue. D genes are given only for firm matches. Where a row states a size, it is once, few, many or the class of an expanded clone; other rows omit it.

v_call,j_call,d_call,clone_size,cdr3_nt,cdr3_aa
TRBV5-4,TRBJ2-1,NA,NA,TGTGCCAGCAGTTCCAATATGGGGAAGGGAATCGACAATGAGCAGTTCTTC,CASSSNMGKGIDNEQFF
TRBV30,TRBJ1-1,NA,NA,TGTGCCTGGAGTCCTGGGGGGTTGAACACTGAAGCTTTCTTT,CAWSPGGLNTEAFF
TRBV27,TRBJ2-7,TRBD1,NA,TGTGCCAGCGCCATAGCCGGGACAGGTACCTACGAGCAGTACTTC,CASAIAGTGTYEQYF
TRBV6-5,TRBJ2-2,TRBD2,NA,TGTGCCAGCAGGGGAGGGGGGGAGCTGTTTTTT,CASRGGGELFF
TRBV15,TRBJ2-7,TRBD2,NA,TGTGCCACCAGCAGAGATCGTACTAGCGGGGCCTACGAGCAGTACTTC,CATSRDRTSGAYEQYF
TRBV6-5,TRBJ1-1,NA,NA,TGTGCCAGCAGTTATGGAGAATGGGGCACTGAAGCTTTCTTT,CASSYGEWGTEAFF
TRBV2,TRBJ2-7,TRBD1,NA,TGTGCCAGCAGTGGGTTAGACAGGGGAACCTACGAGCAGTACTTC,CASSGLDRGTYEQYF
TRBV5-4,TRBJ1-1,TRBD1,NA,TGTGCCAGCAGCCTAGGGGGCCTTGAAGCTTTCTTT,CASSLGGLEAFF
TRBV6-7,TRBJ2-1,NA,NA,TGTGCCAGCACCAAATTAGCGGATAACAATGAGCAGTTCTTC,CASTKLADNNEQFF
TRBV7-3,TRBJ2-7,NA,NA,TGTGCCAGCAGCTTAAATCCGGGCTACGAGCAGTACTTC,CASSLNPGYEQYF
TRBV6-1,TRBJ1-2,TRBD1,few,TGTGCCAGCCAGGGGGACCTGGAGGCTAACTATGGCTACACCTTC,CASQGDLEANYGYTF
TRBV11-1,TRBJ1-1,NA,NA,TGTGCCAGCAGCTTAGGAGGGCAGAACACTGAAGCTTTCTTT,CASSLGGQNTEAFF
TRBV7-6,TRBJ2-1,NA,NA,TGTGCCAGCAGCGAAGGGGGGGGCCCCTACAATGAGCAGTTCTTC,CASSEGGGPYNEQFF
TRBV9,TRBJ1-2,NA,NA,TGTGCCAGCAGCGGTGACAGGCCTTATGGCTACACCTTC,CASSGDRPYGYTF
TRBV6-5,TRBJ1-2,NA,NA,TGTGCCAGCAGTTACTCGATTGGGCGGGTTGCTTATGGCTACACCTTC,CASSYSIGRVAYGYTF
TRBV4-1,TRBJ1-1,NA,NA,TGCGCCAGCAGCCCAGTGCACGACATAGACCCTGAAGCTTTCTTT,CASSPVHDIDPEAFF
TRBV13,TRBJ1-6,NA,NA,TGTGCCAGCAGCCTGGGACGGAATTCACCCCTCCACTTT,CASSLGRNSPLHF
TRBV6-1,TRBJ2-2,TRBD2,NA,TGTGCCAGCAGTTCTAGCGGGAGGGGCCGGGAGCTGTTTTTT,CASSSSGRGRELFF
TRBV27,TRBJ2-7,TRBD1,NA,TGTGCCAGCAGTTTACGGGACAGGGATTACGAGCAGTACTTC,CASSLRDRDYEQYF
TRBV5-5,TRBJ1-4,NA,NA,TGTGCCAGCAGCTTGACAGGGCGAACTAATGAAAAACTGTTTTTT,CASSLTGRTNEKLFF
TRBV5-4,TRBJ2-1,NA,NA,TGTGCCAGCAGAAGTAACAATGAGCAGTTCTTC,CASRSNNEQFF
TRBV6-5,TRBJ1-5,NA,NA,TGTGCCAGCAGTTACACGGACAATCAGCCCCAGCATTTT,CASSYTDNQPQHF
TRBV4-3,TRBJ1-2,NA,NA,TGCGCCAGCAGCCAAGATTGGCGCCGCGGGGCTGACTATGGCTACACCTTC,CASSQDWRRGADYGYTF
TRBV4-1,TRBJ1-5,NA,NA,TGCGCCAGCAGCCAAGATCCTAAGGGACTTCAGCCCCAGCATTTT,CASSQDPKGLQPQHF
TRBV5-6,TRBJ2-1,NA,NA,TGTGCCAGCAGCTTGGAGAGCTCCTACAATGAGCAGTTCTTC,CASSLESSYNEQFF
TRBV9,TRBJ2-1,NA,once,TGTGCCAGCAGCCCGGACCAGGCTTGGAATGAGCAGTTCTTC,CASSPDQAWNEQFF
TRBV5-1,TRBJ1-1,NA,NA,TGCGCCAGCAGCTTCGAAGGGGATGGTGAAGCTTTCTTT,CASSFEGDGEAFF
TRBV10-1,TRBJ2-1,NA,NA,TGCGCCAGCAGTGATGGATCCGCAGGTGGATCCTACAATGAGCAGTTCTTC,CASSDGSAGGSYNEQFF
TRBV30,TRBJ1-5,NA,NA,TGTGCCTGGAGTGTAGGTCAGGGGTATCAGCCCCAGCATTTT,CAWSVGQGYQPQHF
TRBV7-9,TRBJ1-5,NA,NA,TGTGCCAGCAGCTTAGGCAATCAGCCCCAGCATTTT,CASSLGNQPQHF
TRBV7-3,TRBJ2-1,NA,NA,TGTGCCAGCAGCTATGGGGTGGGGCGGGGCCTTACCGATGAGCAGTTCTTC,CASSYGVGRGLTDEQFF
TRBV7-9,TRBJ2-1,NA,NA,TGTGCCAGCAGGTCTGCTAGTACCCCTAATGAGCAGTTCTTC,CASRSASTPNEQFF
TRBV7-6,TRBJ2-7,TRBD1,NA,TGTGCCAGCAGCTTACTCGTTGGACAGGGTTTGGACGAGCAGTACTTC,CASSLLVGQGLDEQYF
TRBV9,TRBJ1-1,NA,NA,TGTGCCAGCAGCGTCGGAGGAGGGCTGAACACTGAAGCTTTCTTT,CASSVGGGLNTEAFF
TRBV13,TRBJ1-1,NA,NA,TGTGCCAGCAGCGCCTTGACGACGGTAGCTTTCTTT,CASSALTTVAFF
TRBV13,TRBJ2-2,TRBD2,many,TGTGCCAGCAGCTCGCGGGGGGGCGGCGGGGAGCTGTTTTTT,CASSSRGGGGELFF
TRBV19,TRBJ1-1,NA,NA,TGTGCCAGTAGTATTGGAAGGAAAACTGAAGCTTTCTTT,CASSIGRKTEAFF
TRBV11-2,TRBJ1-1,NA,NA,TGTGCCAGCAGACACTATCCCGAAGAGACTGAAGCTTTCTTT,CASRHYPEETEAFF
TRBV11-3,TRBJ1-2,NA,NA,TGTGCCAGCAGCTCCCCACCGCAGGCTAACTATGGCTACACCTTC,CASSSPPQANYGYTF
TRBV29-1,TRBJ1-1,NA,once,TGCAGTCCCCTCCGGGCAGGTGAAGCTTTCTTT,CSPLRAGEAFF
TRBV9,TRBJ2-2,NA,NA,TGTGCCAGCAGCGGTCCCTCCTCCGGGCCCTGGGGGGAGCTGTTTTTT,CASSGPSSGPWGELFF
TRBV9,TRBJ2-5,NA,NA,TGTGCCAGCAGCGGAAGGACGGACTCTGTAAAAGAGACCCAGTACTTC,CASSGRTDSVKETQYF
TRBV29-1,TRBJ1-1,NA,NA,TGCAGCGTTGAAGATTTGGTAAACACTGAAGCTTTCTTT,CSVEDLVNTEAFF
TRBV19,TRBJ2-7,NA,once,TGTGCCAGCGGGTCCTCCTACGAGCAGTACTTC,CASGSSYEQYF
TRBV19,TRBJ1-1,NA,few,TGTGCCAGTAGTGCCACCGGGACCACGAACACTGAAGCTTTCTTT,CASSATGTTNTEAFF